Presented here are 18 T cell receptor beta chains from one specimen sequenced in a study of T-cell reconstitution after alpha-beta-depleted transplantation in children. During its preparation, the TCRbeta library received unique molecular identifiers. TCRdb analysed the PCR reads with MiXCR anew, one entry per CDR3 protein. This table holds fewer than 350,000 distinct CDR3 sequences, roughly a tenth found once. The sequences come from PBMCs, collected before TCRalphabeta/CD19-depleted stem cell transplant. The receptors come from a boy in the first two years of life with acute myeloid leukemia, due to receive a stem cell transplant.

This clonotype was recorded at least ten times. V gene TRBV6-5 combines with J gene TRBJ1-2; TRBD1 aligns across 10 bases. CDR1 is MNHEY, CDR2 SVGAGI, per germline. Trimming removed 2 bases from V and 3 bases from J; junction bases left unmatched: 3. The CDR3 contains 15 residues. CDR3 sequence reads: CASSYVTGGDYGYTF. The CDR3 DNA sequence: TGTGCCAGCAGTTACGTGACAGGGGGCGACTATGGCTACACCTTC.

Worth noting for this clonotype: A much larger clone differs from this one at a single base, so this may be a read error. The rearrangement joins TRBV20-1 to TRBJ2-3; D remains ambiguous. Germline CDR1 is DFQATT and CDR2 is SNEGSKA (reference sequence). The CDR3 contains 15 residues. Here the CDR3 DNA reads TGCTGTGCTTGCCCCGACGGCTCCCGAATGAATACGCAGTATTTT. Protein sequence: CCACPDGSRMNTQYF.

The rearrangement joins TRBV2 to TRBJ2-7, with TRBD1 identical over 9 bases. CDR3 length: 14 residues. Trimming at V came to 5 bases and at J to 4 bases, leaving 6 bases not matched to a gene. Germline V gene sequence: CDR1 SNHLY, CDR2 FYNNEI. The CDR3 nucleotides are TGTGCCAGCAGTTTGAAGGACAGGGGTTACGAGCAGTACTTC. Protein sequence: CASSLKDRGYEQYF.

This clonotype was seen at least ten times. This chain links TRBV10-3 with TRBJ1-1, with D perhaps TRBD1 (5 bases). CDR1 is ENHRY, CDR2 SYGVKD, per germline. The CDR3 runs to 16 residues. The ends were cut back, 0 bases at V and 6 bases at J, with 17 bases in the middle. This chain's CDR3 is CAISESGGLHVPEAFF. For the CDR3, the DNA is TGTGCCATCAGTGAGTCCGGGGGACTCCATGTCCCTGAAGCTTTCTTT.

There are many counts of this clonotype. The chain combines TRBV3-1 with TRBJ2-7; no clear D gene. Germline V gene data show CDR1 as LGHDT and CDR2 as YNNKEL (reference sequence). There are 13 residues in the CDR3. Trimming stripped 0 bases from V and 2 bases from J, with 5 bases between. The CDR3 here is CASSQELAYEQYF. DNA of the CDR3: TGTGCCAGCAGCCAAGAGCTCGCCTACGAGCAGTACTTC.

This clonotype was found many times. The gene calls are TRBV7-3 and TRBJ2-2; TRBD2 is a possible D gene (5 bases). Germline lookup yields CDR1 SGHTA and CDR2 FQGTGA. CDR3 size: 18 residues. Trimming left V 1 base short and J 0 bases short, with 15 bases between. CDR3 nucleotides: TGTGCCAGCAGCTTAAACCCACGGGGTGCCGCGAACACCGGGGAGCTGTTTTTT. Its translation: CASSLNPRGAANTGELFF.

At least ten counts were recorded for this clonotype. The genes are TRBV6-5 and TRBJ1-2, with TRBD1 as a possible D gene (5 bases). V dropped 2 bases and J dropped 4 bases, with 8 bases sitting between them. Germline V lookup: CDR1 MNHEY, CDR2 SVGAGI. This CDR3 has 13 amino acids. CDR3 coding DNA: TGTGCCAGCAGTTACCAGGGAGGCTATGGCTACACCTTC. This codes for CASSYQGGYGYTF.

This clonotype was detected ten times or more. The CDR3 DNA sequence: TGTGCCAGCAGCCCCCCACATCCGATCGGGGTGTGGCCCGGGACCGGGGAGCTGTTTTTT. Its protein is CASSPPHPIGVWPGTGELFF. The J gene is TRBJ2-2, the V gene TRBV7-9; D is perhaps TRBD2 (5 bases). The CDR3 spans 20 residues. V was pared by 5 bases and J by 5 bases, with 30 bases between. Looked up from germline, CDR1 is SEHNR and CDR2 is FQNEAQ (reference sequence). The full variable domain, in which reference TRBV7-9 and TRBJ2-2 provide the parts outside the CDR3, is DTGVSQNPRHKITKRGQNVTFRCDPISEHNRLYWYRQTLGQGPEFLTYFQNEAQLEKSRLLSDRFSAERPKGSFSTLEIQRTEQGDSAMYLCASSPPHPIGVWPGTGELFFGEGSRLTVL.

This clonotype has at least ten counts. The V gene is TRBV18, the J gene TRBJ2-7; possible D gene TRBD2, 7 bases. Trimming removed 8 bases at V and 2 bases at J, with 19 bases between. Per the germline V gene, CDR1 is KGHSH and CDR2 is LQKENI. CDR3 size: 15 residues. The CDR3 DNA reads TGTGCCAGCCGACTCGGAGGGCGGGGGCCCTACGAGCAGTACTTC. The encoded protein is CASRLGGRGPYEQYF.

This clonotype was observed a handful of times. This chain links TRBV12-3 or TRBV12-4 with TRBJ1-6; 8 bases map to TRBD1. The CDR3 consists of 15 residues. J was trimmed by 5 bases and V by 6 bases; bases with no gene match: 6. CDR3 protein: CASSQGAGDNSPLHF. The DNA for the CDR3 is TGTGCCAGCAGCCAGGGGGCCGGCGATAATTCACCCCTCCACTTT.

A remark on this clonotype: A single base separates this from a much larger clone, so it may be a read error. The chain uses TRBV28 and TRBJ2-4; 7 bases are shared with TRBD1. The CDR3 length is 14 residues. J lost 8 bases, V lost 4 bases, and 8 bases had no gene match. Germline CDR1 reads MDHEN; CDR2 reads SYDVKM. The DNA for the CDR3 is TGTGCCAGCAGTTGGGACAGCCTATTACACATTCAGTACTTC. It specifies CASSWDSLLHIQYF.

This clonotype showed up just a few times. This chain connects TRBV20-1 to TRBJ2-7; 11 positions match TRBD2. V lost 4 bases to trimming and J lost 2 bases; unmatched junction nucleotides: 4. The CDR3 is 14 amino acids. Germline-derived CDR1 and CDR2 are DFQATT and SNEGSKA (reference sequence). The CDR3 nucleotides read TGCAGTGCTACTCTAGCGGGAGGCCCCTACGAGCAGTACTTC. Its protein is CSATLAGGPYEQYF.

This clonotype showed up many times. The chain carries TRBV2 and TRBJ2-3; D call uncertain. CDR1 and CDR2 from the germline V gene are SNHLY and FYNNEI. The CDR3 consists of 12 residues. V lost 2 bases, J lost 4 bases, and 4 bases lay in between. CDR3 DNA: TGTGCCAGCAGTGAAAGGGCAGATACGCAGTATTTT. Translation: CASSERADTQYF.

This clonotype was seen many times. The rearrangement uses TRBV3-1 and TRBJ1-6, with D perhaps TRBD1 (6 bases). Germline CDR1 and CDR2: LGHDT and YNNKEL (reference sequence). CDR3 size: 14 residues. V was shortened by 4 bases and J by 8 bases, with 12 bases between the two germline ends. The CDR3 region is CASSRRGGDSPLHF. The DNA for the CDR3 is TGTGCCAGCAGCCGAAGGGGGGGGGATTCACCCCTCCACTTT.

This clonotype was found many times. The V call is TRBV20-1, the J call TRBJ2-3; 12 positions agree with TRBD2. Germline trimming cut 6 bases from V and 3 bases from J; bases unmatched to any gene: 4. The V gene's germline CDR1 is DFQATT and CDR2 SNEGSKA (reference sequence). This CDR3 spans 14 amino acids. The CDR3 bases are TGCAGTGCCCCAACTAGCGGGAGGACAGATACGCAGTATTTT. Amino acid sequence: CSAPTSGRTDTQYF.

This clonotype has at least ten counts. The chain uses TRBV18 and TRBJ1-6; D perhaps matches TRBD1 (5 bases). V lost 3 bases and J 7 bases, leaving 13 bases between the germline ends. CDR1 is KGHSH, CDR2 LQKENI, per germline. The CDR3 sequence is 15 residues long. CDR3 nucleotide sequence: TGTGCCAGCTCACCTCGAGGGGCATTAAATTCACCCCTCCACTTT. Encoded protein: CASSPRGALNSPLHF.

This clonotype has a count of ten or more. The chain couples TRBV7-3 to TRBJ2-4; D perhaps matches TRBD1 (5 bases). CDR1 and CDR2 from the germline V gene are SGHTA and FQGTGA. The CDR3 sequence is 20 residues long. Trimming removed 5 bases from V and 2 bases from J, with 28 bases in between. The CDR3 DNA is TGTGCCAGCAGCCTGCGAACCCACCGGTACAGGATCCTGCCCAAAAACATTCAGTACTTC. It translates to CASSLRTHRYRILPKNIQYF.

This clonotype came up many times. CDR3 nucleotides: TGTGCCAGCAGTTCCTCCGGGCGGACTAGCGCCAATGAGCAGTTCTTC. Amino acids: CASSSSGRTSANEQFF. This chain uses TRBV28 with TRBJ2-1; 9 bases match TRBD2. The V gene's germline CDR1 is MDHEN and CDR2 SYDVKM. The CDR3 sequence is 16 residues long. The V gene end was trimmed by 4 bases and the J gene end by 6 bases; junction bases not matched to a gene: 10.